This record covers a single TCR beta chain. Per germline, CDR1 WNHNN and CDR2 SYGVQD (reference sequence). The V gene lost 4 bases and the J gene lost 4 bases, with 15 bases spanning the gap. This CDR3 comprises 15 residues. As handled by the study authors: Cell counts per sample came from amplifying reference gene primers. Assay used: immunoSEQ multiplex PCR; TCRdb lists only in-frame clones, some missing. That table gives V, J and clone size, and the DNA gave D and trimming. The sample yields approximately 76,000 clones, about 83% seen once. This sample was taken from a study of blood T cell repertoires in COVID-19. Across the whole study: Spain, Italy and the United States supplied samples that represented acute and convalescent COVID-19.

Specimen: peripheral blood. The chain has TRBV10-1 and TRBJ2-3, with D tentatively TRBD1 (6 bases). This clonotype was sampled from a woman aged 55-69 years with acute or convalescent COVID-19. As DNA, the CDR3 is TGCGCCAGCAGTGGACAGGACGAGGGCGCAGATACGCAGTATTTT. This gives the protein CASSGQDEGADTQYF.